This T cell receptor (beta chain) was recorded in a study of blood T cell repertoires in COVID-19. Study overall: Whether acute or convalescent, the COVID-19 samples came from the United States, Italy and Spain. In each case, the material was cDNA or gDNA derived from T cells, B-cell-depleted T cells, or PBMCs.

V lost 4 bases and J 10 bases, leaving 19 bases between the germline ends. The CDR3 totals 14 residues. Germline CDR1 MNHEY, CDR2 SVGAGI. Original data processing: The authors estimated nucleated cell counts from reference gene primer amplification. Clones were read by immunoSEQ multiplex PCR, and TCRdb kept only the in-frame ones, dropping some. Clone size and the V and J calls come from that table; the DNA yielded D and trimming. The sample has over 30,000 clones, around 85% seen once. The TCR was taken from a man older than 75 with active or convalescent COVID-19. This chain links TRBV6-5 with TRBJ1-2; a possible D gene is TRBD1 (5 bases). The sequenced sample was peripheral blood. This chain's CDR3 is CASSSTGTLQTYTF. The CDR3 DNA reads TGTGCCAGCAGTTCAACCGGGACTCTTCAAACCTACACCTTC.